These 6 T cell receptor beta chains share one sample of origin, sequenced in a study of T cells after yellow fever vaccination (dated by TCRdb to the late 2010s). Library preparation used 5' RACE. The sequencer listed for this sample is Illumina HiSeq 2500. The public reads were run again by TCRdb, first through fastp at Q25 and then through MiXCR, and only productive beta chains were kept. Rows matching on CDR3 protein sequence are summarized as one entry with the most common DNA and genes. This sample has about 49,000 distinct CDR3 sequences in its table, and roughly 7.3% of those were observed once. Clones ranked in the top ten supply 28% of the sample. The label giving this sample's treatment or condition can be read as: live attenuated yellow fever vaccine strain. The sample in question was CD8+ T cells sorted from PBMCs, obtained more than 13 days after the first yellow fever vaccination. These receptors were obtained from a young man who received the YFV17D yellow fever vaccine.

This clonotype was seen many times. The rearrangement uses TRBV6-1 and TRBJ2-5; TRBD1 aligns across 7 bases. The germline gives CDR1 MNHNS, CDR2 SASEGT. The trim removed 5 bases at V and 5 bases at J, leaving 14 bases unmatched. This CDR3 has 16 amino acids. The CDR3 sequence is CASSKGQSISLETQYF. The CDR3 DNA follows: TGTGCCAGCAGTAAGGGACAGTCAATCTCCCTTGAGACCCAGTACTTC.

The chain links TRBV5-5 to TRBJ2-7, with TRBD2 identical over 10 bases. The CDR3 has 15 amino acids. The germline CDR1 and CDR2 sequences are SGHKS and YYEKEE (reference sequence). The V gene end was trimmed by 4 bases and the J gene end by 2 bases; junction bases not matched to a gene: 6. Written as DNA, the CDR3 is TGTGCCAGCAGCCGAACCGGGACTAGCGCCTACGAGCAGTACTTC. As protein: CASSRTGTSAYEQYF.

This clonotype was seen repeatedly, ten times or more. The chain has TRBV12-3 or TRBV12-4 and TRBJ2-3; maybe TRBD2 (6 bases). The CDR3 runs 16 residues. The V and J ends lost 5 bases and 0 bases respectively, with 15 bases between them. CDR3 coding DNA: TGTGCCAGCAGTCCGATCGGGGGACCTAGCACAGATACGCAGTATTTT. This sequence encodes CASSPIGGPSTDTQYF.

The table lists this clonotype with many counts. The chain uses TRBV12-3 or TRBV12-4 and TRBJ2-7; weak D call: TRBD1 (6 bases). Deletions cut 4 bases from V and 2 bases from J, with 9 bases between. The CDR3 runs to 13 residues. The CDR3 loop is CASSSQGTYEQYF. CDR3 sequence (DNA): TGTGCCAGCAGTTCGCAGGGGACCTACGAGCAGTACTTC.

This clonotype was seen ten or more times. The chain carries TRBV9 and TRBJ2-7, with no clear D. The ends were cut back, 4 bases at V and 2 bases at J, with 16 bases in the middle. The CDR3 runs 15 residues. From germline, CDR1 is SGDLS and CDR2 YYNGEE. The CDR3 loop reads CASSPGKHNPYEQYF. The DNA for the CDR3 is TGTGCCAGCAGCCCCGGCAAGCACAACCCCTACGAGCAGTACTTC.

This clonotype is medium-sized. As DNA, the CDR3 is TGTGCCAGCAGCCAAGAAGTTTGGCGCGGAGGCTACACCTTC. Translation: CASSQEVWRGGYTF. The V call is TRBV4-2, the J call TRBJ1-2; D gene ambiguous. The CDR3 has 14 amino acids. The V and J ends lost 0 bases and 8 bases respectively, with 13 bases between them. Germline CDR1 LGHNA, CDR2 YNFKEQ.